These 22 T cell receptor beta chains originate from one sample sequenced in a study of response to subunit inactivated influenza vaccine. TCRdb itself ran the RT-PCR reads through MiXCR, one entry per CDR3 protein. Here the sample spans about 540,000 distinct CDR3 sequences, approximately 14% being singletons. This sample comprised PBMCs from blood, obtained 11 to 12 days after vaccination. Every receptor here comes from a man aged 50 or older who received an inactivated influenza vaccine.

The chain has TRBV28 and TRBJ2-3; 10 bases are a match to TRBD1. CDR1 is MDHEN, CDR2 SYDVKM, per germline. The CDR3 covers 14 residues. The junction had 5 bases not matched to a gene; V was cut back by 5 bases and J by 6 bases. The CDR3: CASSRTGGVDTQYF. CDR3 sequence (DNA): TGTGCCAGCAGTCGGACAGGGGGAGTGGATACGCAGTATTTT. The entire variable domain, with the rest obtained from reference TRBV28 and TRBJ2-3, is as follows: DVKVTQSSRYLVKRTGEKVFLECVQDMDHENMFWYRQDPGLGLRLIYFSYDVKMKEKGDIPEGYSVSREKKERFSLILESASTNQTSMYLCASSRTGGVDTQYFGPGTRLTVL.

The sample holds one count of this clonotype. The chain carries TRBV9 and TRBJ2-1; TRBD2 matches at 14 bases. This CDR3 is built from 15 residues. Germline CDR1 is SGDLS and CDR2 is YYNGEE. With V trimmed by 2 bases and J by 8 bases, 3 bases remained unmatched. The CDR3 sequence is CASSVTSGRAHEQFF. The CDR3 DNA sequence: TGTGCCAGCAGCGTGACTAGCGGGAGGGCCCATGAGCAGTTCTTC.

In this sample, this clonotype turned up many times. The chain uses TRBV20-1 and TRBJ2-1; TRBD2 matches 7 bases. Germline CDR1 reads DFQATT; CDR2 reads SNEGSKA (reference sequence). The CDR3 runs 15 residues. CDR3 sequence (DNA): TGCAGCCCCCTTCCCTCTAGCGGCCTCTACAATGAGCAGTTCTTC. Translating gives CSPLPSSGLYNEQFF.

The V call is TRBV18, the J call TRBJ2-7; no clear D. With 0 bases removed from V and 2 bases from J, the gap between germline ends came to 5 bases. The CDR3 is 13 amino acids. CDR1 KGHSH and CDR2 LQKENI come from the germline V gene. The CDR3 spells CASSPPQAYEQYF. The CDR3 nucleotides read TGTGCCAGCTCACCACCGCAGGCCTACGAGCAGTACTTC.

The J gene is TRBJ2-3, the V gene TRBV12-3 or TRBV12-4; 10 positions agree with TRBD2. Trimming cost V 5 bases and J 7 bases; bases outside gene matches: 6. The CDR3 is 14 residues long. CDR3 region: CASSSSGGLNTQYF. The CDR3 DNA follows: TGTGCCAGCAGTAGTAGCGGGGGGCTTAATACGCAGTATTTT.

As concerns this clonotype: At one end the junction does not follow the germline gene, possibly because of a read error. CDR3 nucleotide sequence: TGTGCTAGCAGCCAGGACAGAAACAATGAGCAGTTCTTC. This gives the protein CASSQDRNNEQFF. The rearrangement links TRBV7-7 to TRBJ2-1; D may be TRBD1 (6 bases). This CDR3 is 13 amino acids long. Germline lookup yields CDR1 SSHAT and CDR2 FNYEAQ (reference sequence).

This chain's CDR3 is CSARDRRVSEAFF. The CDR3 bases are TGCAGTGCTAGAGACCGAAGGGTGTCTGAAGCTTTCTTT. The rearrangement uses TRBV20-1 and TRBJ1-1; D is undetermined. With 0 bases removed from V and 6 bases from J, the gap between germline ends came to 11 bases. The CDR3 contains 13 residues. Germline V gene data show CDR1 as DFQATT and CDR2 as SNEGSKA (reference sequence).

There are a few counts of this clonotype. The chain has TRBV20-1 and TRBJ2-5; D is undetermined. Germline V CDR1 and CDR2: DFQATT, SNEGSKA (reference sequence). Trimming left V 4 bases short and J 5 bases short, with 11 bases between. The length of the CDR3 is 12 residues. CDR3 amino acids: CSATPLRETQYF. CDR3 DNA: TGCAGTGCTACCCCACTCCGGGAGACCCAGTACTTC.

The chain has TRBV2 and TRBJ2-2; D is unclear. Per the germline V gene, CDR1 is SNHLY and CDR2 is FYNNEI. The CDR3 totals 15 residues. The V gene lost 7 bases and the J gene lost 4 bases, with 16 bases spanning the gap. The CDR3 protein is CASISRRPTTGELFF. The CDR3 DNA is TGTGCCAGCATAAGCAGGCGACCCACCACCGGGGAGCTGTTTTTT.

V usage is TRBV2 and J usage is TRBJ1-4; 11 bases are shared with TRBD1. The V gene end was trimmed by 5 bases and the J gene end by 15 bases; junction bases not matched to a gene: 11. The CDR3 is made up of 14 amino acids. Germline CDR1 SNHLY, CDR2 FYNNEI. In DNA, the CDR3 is TGTGCCAGCAGTCTCAGGACAGGGGGCGACCGTATGTTTTTT. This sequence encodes CASSLRTGGDRMFF.

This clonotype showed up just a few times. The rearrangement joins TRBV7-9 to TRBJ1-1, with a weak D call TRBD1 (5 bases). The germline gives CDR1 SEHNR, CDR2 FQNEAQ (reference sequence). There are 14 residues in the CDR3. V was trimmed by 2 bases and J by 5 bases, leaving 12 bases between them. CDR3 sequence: CASSLRGVGTEAFF. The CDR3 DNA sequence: TGTGCCAGCAGCTTAAGAGGGGTGGGGACTGAAGCTTTCTTT.

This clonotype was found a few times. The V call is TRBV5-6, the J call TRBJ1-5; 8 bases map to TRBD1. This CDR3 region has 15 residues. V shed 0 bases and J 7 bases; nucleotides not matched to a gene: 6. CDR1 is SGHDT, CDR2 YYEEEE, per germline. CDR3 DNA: TGTGCCAGCAGCTTGGTAGGAAACAGGGGGCAGCCCCAGCATTTT. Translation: CASSLVGNRGQPQHF.

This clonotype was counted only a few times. CDR3 coding DNA: TGCAGTGCTAGCCAGAGGGCCAAAGAGACCCAGTACTTC. Translated, it gives CSASQRAKETQYF. This chain links TRBV20-1 with TRBJ2-5; possible D gene TRBD2, 5 bases. The CDR3 is 13 amino acids. The V gene lost 3 bases and the J gene lost 3 bases, with 11 bases spanning the gap. Germline lookup yields CDR1 DFQATT and CDR2 SNEGSKA (reference sequence).

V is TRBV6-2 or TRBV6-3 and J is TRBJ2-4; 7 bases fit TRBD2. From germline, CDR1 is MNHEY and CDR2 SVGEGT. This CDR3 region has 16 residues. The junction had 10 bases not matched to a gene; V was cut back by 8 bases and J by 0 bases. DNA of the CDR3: TGTGCCAGCCAAGACCGGGACTACCTAGCCAAAAACATTCAGTACTTC. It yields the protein CASQDRDYLAKNIQYF.

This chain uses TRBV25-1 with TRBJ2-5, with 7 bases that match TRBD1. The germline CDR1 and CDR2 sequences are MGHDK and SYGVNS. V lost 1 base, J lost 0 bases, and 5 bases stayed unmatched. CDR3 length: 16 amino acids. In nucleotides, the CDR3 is TGTGCCAGCAGTGAATTAGGGGGACAGAACCAAGAGACCCAGTACTTC. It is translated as CASSELGGQNQETQYF.

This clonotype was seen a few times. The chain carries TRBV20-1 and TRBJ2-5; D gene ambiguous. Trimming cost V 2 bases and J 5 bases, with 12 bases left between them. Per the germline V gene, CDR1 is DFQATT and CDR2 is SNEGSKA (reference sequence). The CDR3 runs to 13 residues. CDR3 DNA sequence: TGCAGTGCTAGATGGGGTATGGAGGAGACCCAGTACTTC. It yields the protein CSARWGMEETQYF.

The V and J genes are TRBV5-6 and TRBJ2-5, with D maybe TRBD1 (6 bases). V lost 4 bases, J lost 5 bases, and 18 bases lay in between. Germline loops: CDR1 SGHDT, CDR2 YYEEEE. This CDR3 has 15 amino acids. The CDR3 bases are TGTGCCAGCAGCCGGCCCATGGGACAAGCGGAGACCCAGTACTTC. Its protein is CASSRPMGQAETQYF.

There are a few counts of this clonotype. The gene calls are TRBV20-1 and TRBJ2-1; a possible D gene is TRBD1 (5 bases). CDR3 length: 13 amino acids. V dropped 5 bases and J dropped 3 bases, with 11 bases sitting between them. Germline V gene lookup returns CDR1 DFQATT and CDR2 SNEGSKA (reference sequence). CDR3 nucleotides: TGCAGTGCTCCAAGGACATTCTACAATGAGCAGTTCTTC. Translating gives CSAPRTFYNEQFF.

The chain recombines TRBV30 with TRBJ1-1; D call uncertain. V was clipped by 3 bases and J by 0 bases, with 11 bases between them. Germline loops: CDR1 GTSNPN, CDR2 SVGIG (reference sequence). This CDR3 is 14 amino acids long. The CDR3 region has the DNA TGTGCCTGGAGGGGAGGGCCGGTGAACACTGAAGCTTTCTTT. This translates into CAWRGGPVNTEAFF.

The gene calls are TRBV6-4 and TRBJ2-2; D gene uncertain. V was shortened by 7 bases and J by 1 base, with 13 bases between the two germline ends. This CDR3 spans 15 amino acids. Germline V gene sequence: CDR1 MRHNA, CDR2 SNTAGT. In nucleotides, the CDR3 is TGTGCCAGCAAAGAAGGTCTACTGAACACCGGGGAGCTGTTTTTT. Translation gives CASKEGLLNTGELFF.

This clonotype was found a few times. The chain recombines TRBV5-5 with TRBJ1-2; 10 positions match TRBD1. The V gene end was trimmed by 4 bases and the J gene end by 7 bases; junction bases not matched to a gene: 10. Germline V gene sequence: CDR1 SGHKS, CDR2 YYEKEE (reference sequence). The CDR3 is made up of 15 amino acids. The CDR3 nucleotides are TGTGCCAGCAGCACGCCGGGACAGGGGCTTCGTGGCTACACCTTC. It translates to CASSTPGQGLRGYTF.

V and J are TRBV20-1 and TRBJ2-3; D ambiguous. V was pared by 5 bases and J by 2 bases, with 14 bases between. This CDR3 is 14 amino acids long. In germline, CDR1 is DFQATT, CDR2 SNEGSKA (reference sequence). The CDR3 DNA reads TGCAGTGCTGGCGACCTCCGAGCCACAGATACGCAGTATTTT. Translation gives CSAGDLRATDTQYF.